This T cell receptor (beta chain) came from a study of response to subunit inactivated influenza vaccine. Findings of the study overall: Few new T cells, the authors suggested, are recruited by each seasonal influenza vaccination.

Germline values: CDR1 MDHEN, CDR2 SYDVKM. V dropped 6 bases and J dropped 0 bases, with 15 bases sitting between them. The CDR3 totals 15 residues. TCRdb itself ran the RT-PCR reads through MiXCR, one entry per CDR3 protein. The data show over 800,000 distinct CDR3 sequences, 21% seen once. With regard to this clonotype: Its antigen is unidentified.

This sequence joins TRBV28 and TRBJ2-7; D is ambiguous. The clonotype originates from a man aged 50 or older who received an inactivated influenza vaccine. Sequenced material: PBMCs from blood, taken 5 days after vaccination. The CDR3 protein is CASSVITLSSYEQYF. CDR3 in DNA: TGTGCCAGCAGCGTGATAACTCTCAGCTCCTACGAGCAGTACTTC.